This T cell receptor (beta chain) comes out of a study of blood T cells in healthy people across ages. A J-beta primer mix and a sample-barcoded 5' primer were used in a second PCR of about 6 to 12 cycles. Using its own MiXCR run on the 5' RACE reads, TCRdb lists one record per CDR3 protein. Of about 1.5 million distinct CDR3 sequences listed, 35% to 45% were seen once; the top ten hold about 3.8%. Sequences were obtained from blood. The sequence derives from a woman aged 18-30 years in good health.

Here the CDR3 reads CSADRANYNEQFF. The CDR3 DNA reads as TGCAGTGCTGACAGGGCAAACTACAATGAGCAGTTCTTC. J is TRBJ2-1 and V is TRBV20-1; 7 bases are shared with TRBD1. Germline lookup yields CDR1 DFQATT and CDR2 SNEGSKA (reference sequence). V was clipped by 5 bases and J by 3 bases; unmatched bases: 4. The CDR3 is 13 amino acids.